This T cell receptor beta chain was retrieved from a study of CD8 T cells in ankylosing spondylitis. General observations from the study: Disease-associated clones were CD8+ and fairly uncommon in peripheral blood. A TCR beta motif made of about 8 highly homologous variants seemed typical of ankylosing spondylitis blood. The study looked at matched synovial fluid samples from ankylosing spondylitis patients. Disease-linked clones were reported to be significantly enriched there.

Comments on this clonotype: Its matching antigen is unknown.

Looked up from germline, CDR1 is SGHRS and CDR2 is YFSETQ. Trimming cost V 0 bases and J 8 bases, with 15 bases left between them. The CDR3 covers 15 residues. Researchers built TCR beta libraries using quantitative 5'-RACE with molecular barcodes. From the 5' RACE reads, TCRdb called clonotypes with MiXCR, one entry per CDR3 protein. The table has around 430,000 distinct CDR3 sequences, roughly a sixth seen once. The receptor's source is a male donor with ankylosing spondylitis. The chain recombines TRBV5-1 with TRBJ2-1, with D maybe TRBD2 (5 bases). The specimen was blood, either unsorted or a sorted T cell fraction (not recorded which). CDR3 in DNA: TGCGCCAGCAGCTTGGGGAGGCCAGGTGGTGATGAGCAGTTCTTC. It specifies CASSLGRPGGDEQFF.